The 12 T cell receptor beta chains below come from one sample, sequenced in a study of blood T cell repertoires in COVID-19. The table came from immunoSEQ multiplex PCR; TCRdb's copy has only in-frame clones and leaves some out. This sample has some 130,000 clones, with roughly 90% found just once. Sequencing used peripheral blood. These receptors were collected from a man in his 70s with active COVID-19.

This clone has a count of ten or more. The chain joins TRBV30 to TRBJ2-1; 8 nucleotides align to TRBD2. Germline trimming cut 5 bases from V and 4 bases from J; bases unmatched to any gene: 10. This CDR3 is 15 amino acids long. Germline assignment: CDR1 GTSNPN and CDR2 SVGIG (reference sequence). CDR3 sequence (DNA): TGTGCCTGGTCTCCCAGGGGACTAGTTTACAATGAGCAGTTCTTC. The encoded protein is CAWSPRGLVYNEQFF.

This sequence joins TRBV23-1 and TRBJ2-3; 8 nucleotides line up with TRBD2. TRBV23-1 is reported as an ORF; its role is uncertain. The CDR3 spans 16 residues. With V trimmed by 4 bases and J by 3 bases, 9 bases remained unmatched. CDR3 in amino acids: CASSRKTSVLTDTQYF. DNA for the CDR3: TGCGCCAGCAGTCGGAAGACTAGCGTGCTAACAGATACGCAGTATTTT.

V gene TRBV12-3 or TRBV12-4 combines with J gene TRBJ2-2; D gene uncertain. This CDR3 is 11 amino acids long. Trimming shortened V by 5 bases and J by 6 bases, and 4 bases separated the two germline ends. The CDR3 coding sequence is TGTGCCAGCAGTACACCCGGGGAGCTGTTTTTT. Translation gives CASSTPGELFF.

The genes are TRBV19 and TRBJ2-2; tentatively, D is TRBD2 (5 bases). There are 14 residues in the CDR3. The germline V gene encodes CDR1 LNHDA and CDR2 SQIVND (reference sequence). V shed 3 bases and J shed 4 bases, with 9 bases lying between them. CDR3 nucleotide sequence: TGTGCCAGTAGTATTGTGAGCGGCACCGGGGAGCTGTTTTTT. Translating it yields CASSIVSGTGELFF. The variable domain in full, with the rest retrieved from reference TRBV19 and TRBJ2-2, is DGGITQSPKYLFRKEGQNVTLSCEQNLNHDAMYWYRQDPGQGLRLIYYSQIVNDFQKGDIAEGYSVSREKKESFPLTVTSAQKNPTAFYLCASSIVSGTGELFFGEGSRLTVL.

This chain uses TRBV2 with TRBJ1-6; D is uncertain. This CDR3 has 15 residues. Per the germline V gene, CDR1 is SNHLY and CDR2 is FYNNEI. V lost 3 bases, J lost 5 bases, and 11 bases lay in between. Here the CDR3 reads CASSERRPNNSPLHF. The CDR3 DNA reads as TGTGCCAGCAGTGAGAGGAGACCCAATAATTCACCCCTCCACTTT.

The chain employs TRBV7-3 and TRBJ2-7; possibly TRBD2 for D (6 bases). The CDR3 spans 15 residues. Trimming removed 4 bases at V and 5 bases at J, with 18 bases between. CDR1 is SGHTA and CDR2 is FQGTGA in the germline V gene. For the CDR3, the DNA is TGTGCCAGCAGCTCAATTCCGGGGGAGATGGACGAGCAGTACTTC. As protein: CASSSIPGEMDEQYF.

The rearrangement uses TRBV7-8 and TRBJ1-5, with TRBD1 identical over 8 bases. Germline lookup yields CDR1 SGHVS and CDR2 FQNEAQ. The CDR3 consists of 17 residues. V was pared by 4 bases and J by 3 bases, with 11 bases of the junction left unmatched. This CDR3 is CASSSNSGTGDNQPQHF. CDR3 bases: TGTGCCAGCAGCTCGAACTCCGGGACAGGAGACAATCAGCCCCAGCATTTT.

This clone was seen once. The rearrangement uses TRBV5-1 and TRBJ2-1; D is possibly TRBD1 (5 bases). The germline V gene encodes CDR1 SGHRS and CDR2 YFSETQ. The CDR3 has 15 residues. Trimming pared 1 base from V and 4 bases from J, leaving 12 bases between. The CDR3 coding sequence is TGCGCCAGCAGCTTGAAGGCAGGGCCTTACAATGAGCAGTTCTTC. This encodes CASSLKAGPYNEQFF.

CDR3 region: CASSSTETYGYTF. CDR3 DNA: TGTGCCAGCAGTTCGACAGAGACCTATGGCTACACCTTC. This rearrangement joins TRBV28 to TRBJ1-2; D may be TRBD1 (5 bases). V was pared by 4 bases and J by 4 bases, with 10 bases between. Germline loops: CDR1 MDHEN, CDR2 SYDVKM. This CDR3 is 13 amino acids long.

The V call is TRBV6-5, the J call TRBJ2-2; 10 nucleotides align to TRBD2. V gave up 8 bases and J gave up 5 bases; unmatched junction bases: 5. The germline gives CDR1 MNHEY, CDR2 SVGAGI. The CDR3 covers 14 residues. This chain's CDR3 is CASSGLAATGELFF. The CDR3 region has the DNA TGTGCCAGCTCTGGACTAGCGGCGACCGGGGAGCTGTTTTTT.

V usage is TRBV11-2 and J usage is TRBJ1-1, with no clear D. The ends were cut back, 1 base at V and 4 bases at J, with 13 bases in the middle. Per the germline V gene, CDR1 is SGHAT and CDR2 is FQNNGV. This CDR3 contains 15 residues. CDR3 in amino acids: CASSLVFAGSTEAFF. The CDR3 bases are TGTGCCAGCAGCTTAGTGTTTGCGGGTAGCACTGAAGCTTTCTTT.

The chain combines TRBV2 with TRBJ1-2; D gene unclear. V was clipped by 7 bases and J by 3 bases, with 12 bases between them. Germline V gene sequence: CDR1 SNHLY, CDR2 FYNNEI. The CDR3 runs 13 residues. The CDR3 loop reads CASNGPEDYGYTF. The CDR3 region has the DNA TGTGCCAGCAACGGCCCCGAGGACTATGGCTACACCTTC.